These 10 T cell receptor beta chains originate from one sample sequenced in a study of T cell repertoires in cytomegalovirus infection. One entry per CDR3 protein results from TCRdb running MiXCR on the reads. This table has approximately 500,000 distinct CDR3 sequences, 11% appearing once. The sequenced sample consisted of PBMCs. Receptors were obtained from a human donor in good health (CMV status not recorded). Some clones in this sample may be carry-over from other donors' samples.

This clonotype showed up many times. The V call is TRBV7-8, the J call TRBJ1-3, with 7 bases aligning to TRBD1. Trimming cost V 5 bases and J 0 bases; bases outside gene matches: 4. The CDR3 consists of 15 residues. The germline gives CDR1 SGHVS, CDR2 FQNEAQ. The CDR3 DNA reads as TGTGCCAGCAGCCTAGGGACAGCCTCTGGAAACACCATATATTTT. It is translated as CASSLGTASGNTIYF. Looking up the rest from reference TRBV7-8 and TRBJ1-3 gives the full variable domain: GAGVSQSPRYKVAKRGQDVALRCDPISGHVSLFWYQQALGQGPEFLTYFQNEAQLDKSGLPSDRFFAERPEGSVSTLKIQRTQQEDSAVYLCASSLGTASGNTIYFGEGSWLTVV.

The table lists this clonotype with a count of one. One junction end disagrees with the germline gene, perhaps due to a read error. The chain combines TRBV19 with TRBJ1-5, with D possibly TRBD1 on 5 matching bases. CDR3 length: 15 amino acids. Per the germline V gene, CDR1 is LNHDA and CDR2 is SQIVND (reference sequence). CDR3 residues: CTSSTQGRGNQPQHF. The DNA for the CDR3 is TGTACCAGTAGTACCCAGGGTAGGGGCAATCAGCCCCAGCATTTT.

The chain couples TRBV3-1 to TRBJ1-3; a possible D gene is TRBD1 (6 bases). Trimming took off 3 bases at V and 2 bases at J, with 8 bases between the two ends. The CDR3 runs to 14 residues. Germline-derived CDR1 and CDR2 are LGHDT and YNNKEL (reference sequence). The CDR3 loop reads CASSHRQAGNTIYF. The CDR3 nucleotides are TGTGCCAGCAGCCATCGACAGGCTGGAAACACCATATATTTT.

This sequence joins TRBV14 and TRBJ2-5, with D uncertain. This CDR3 comprises 15 residues. Germline assignment: CDR1 SGHDN and CDR2 FVKESK. V was cut by 2 bases and J by 3 bases, with 13 bases left in between. CDR3 bases: TGTGCCAGCAGCCAATTAGGGCTTAATGAAGAGACCCAGTACTTC. Amino acids: CASSQLGLNEETQYF.

This clonotype was recorded at least ten times. The V call is TRBV12-3 or TRBV12-4, the J call TRBJ2-3, with TRBD1 matching 9 bases. The CDR3 runs to 16 residues. V gave up 3 bases and J gave up 4 bases; unmatched junction bases: 8. CDR3 in DNA: TGTGCCAGCAGTTTGAACCGGGACAGGGTGGCAGATACGCAGTATTTT. It translates to CASSLNRDRVADTQYF.

In this sample, this clonotype turned up many times. The chain is built from TRBV23-1 and TRBJ2-7; TRBD1 matches 10 bases. TRBV23-1 is recorded as an ORF, its role being uncertain. CDR3 length: 16 residues. The junction had 4 bases not matched to a gene; V was cut back by 0 bases and J by 2 bases. This CDR3 reads CASSQSPTGGTYEQYF. The CDR3 coding sequence is TGCGCCAGCAGTCAATCGCCGACAGGGGGCACCTACGAGCAGTACTTC.

The V call is TRBV5-8, the J call TRBJ2-7; D may be TRBD1 (5 bases). CDR3 size: 14 residues. V was shortened by 0 bases and J by 3 bases, with 10 bases between the two germline ends. Germline lookup yields CDR1 SGHTS and CDR2 YDEGEE. CDR3 coding DNA: TGTGCCAGCAGCTTGGGGGGCTGGGTCTACGAGCAGTACTTC. Protein: CASSLGGWVYEQYF. Based on the CDR3 plus reference TRBV5-8 and TRBJ2-7, the full variable domain is EAGVTQSPTHLIKTRGQQATLRCSPISGHTSVYWYQQALGLGLQFLLWYDEGEERNRGNFPPRFSGRQFPNYSSELNVNALELEDSALYLCASSLGGWVYEQYFGPGTRLTVT.

Only a few counts were recorded for this clonotype. The gene calls are TRBV20-1 and TRBJ2-1; D is ambiguous. Looked up from germline, CDR1 is DFQATT and CDR2 is SNEGSKA (reference sequence). Trimming cost V 0 bases and J 2 bases, with 11 bases left between them. The length of the CDR3 is 15 residues. The CDR3 spells CSARDTSAAYNEQFF. For the CDR3, the DNA is TGCAGTGCTAGAGATACAAGCGCGGCCTACAATGAGCAGTTCTTC.

This clonotype was found a few times. The CDR3 here is CASRPTGTEAFF. CDR3 nucleotides: TGTGCCAGCAGACCTACAGGGACTGAAGCTTTCTTT. The chain is built from TRBV2 and TRBJ1-1, with D tentatively TRBD1 (6 bases). V lost 6 bases and J lost 5, with 10 bases in between. The CDR3 sequence is 12 residues long. CDR1 and CDR2 (germline): SNHLY, FYNNEI.

The chain is built from TRBV2 and TRBJ1-5; D remains ambiguous. Germline V CDR1 and CDR2: SNHLY, FYNNEI. The ends were cut back, 0 bases at V and 10 bases at J, with 7 bases in the middle. The CDR3 spans 12 residues. CDR3 bases: TGTGCCAGCAGTGAAGCATACGTACCCCAGCATTTT. Its translation: CASSEAYVPQHF.